Following are 19 T cell receptor beta chains from one sample sequenced in a study of molecular identifiers for immune sequencing clone quantification. TCRdb re-called the PCR reads with MiXCR, one entry per CDR3 protein. The sample includes about 65,000 distinct CDR3 sequences, less than 20% of them seen just once. Sequences were obtained from naive CD8+ T cells from blood, with Jurkat cell RNA spiked in. Subset described: FACS-sorted CD8+CD4-CCR7+CD45RA+ naive T cells. These receptors were taken from a human donor in good health. Some libraries in this study had Jurkat cell RNA spiked in.

This clonotype appeared a few times. The chain is built from TRBV3-1 and TRBJ2-7, with 8 bases matching TRBD2. The CDR3 consists of 14 residues. V shed 4 bases, J shed 6 bases, and the junction held 8 bases outside the gene matches. Per germline, CDR1 LGHDT and CDR2 YNNKEL (reference sequence). CDR3 sequence reads: CASSPGGLLSEQYF. The DNA for the CDR3 is TGTGCCAGCAGCCCGGGGGGGCTCCTCAGCGAGCAGTACTTC.

The table lists this clonotype with many counts. The gene calls are TRBV6-1 and TRBJ1-5; D gene uncertain. Looked up from germline, CDR1 is MNHNS and CDR2 is SASEGT. CDR3 size: 12 residues. V lost 4 bases and J 2 bases, leaving 3 bases between the germline ends. CDR3 nucleotide sequence: TGTGCCAGCAGTGTAGGCAATCAGCCCCAGCATTTT. This gives the protein CASSVGNQPQHF.

As regards this clonotype: This may be a read error, as it is one base from a much larger clone. Without the conserved terminal phenylalanine or tryptophan, this CDR3 likely stems from a read error. The V and J genes are TRBV28 and TRBJ1-1; no clear D. The CDR3 length is 14 residues. V was pared by 7 bases and J by 3 bases, with 15 bases between. The germline V gene encodes CDR1 MDHEN and CDR2 SYDVKM. CDR3: CASTPVGEYTEAFV. CDR3 DNA: TGTGCCAGCACCCCGGTGGGTGAATACACTGAAGCTTTCGTT.

In this sample, this clonotype turned up many times. This chain joins TRBV3-1 and TRBJ2-1; 12 bases agree with TRBD2. J gave up 4 bases and V 4 bases, and 2 bases lay outside the gene matches. CDR3 length: 15 amino acids. Looked up from germline, CDR1 is LGHDT and CDR2 is YNNKEL (reference sequence). The CDR3 region has the DNA TGTGCCAGCAGCCCACTAGCGGGAGGATACAATGAGCAGTTCTTC. Protein: CASSPLAGGYNEQFF.

This clonotype has a count of ten or more. V usage is TRBV27 and J usage is TRBJ2-3, with D possibly matching TRBD2 (6 bases). V was shortened by 5 bases and J by 0 bases, with 12 bases between the two germline ends. The CDR3 is made up of 15 amino acids. CDR1 is MNHEY and CDR2 is SMNVEV in the germline V gene (reference sequence). The CDR3 spells CASSPKGRSTDTQYF. For the CDR3, the DNA is TGTGCCAGCAGTCCAAAGGGGAGGAGCACAGATACGCAGTATTTT.

The rearrangement links TRBV19 to TRBJ2-7; D is undetermined. The CDR3 runs 17 residues. V dropped 5 bases and J dropped 0 bases, with 20 bases sitting between them. The germline CDR1 and CDR2 sequences are LNHDA and SQIVND (reference sequence). CDR3 nucleotides: TGTGCCAGTAGTCCCAGTATCGGCTTCTTTTCCTCCTACGAGCAGTACTTC. Translated: CASSPSIGFFSSYEQYF.

At least ten counts were recorded for this clonotype. V gene TRBV6-1 combines with J gene TRBJ1-1; D remains ambiguous. Trimming took 6 bases from V and 5 from J, leaving 16 bases between them. This CDR3 spans 14 amino acids. Germline loops: CDR1 MNHNS, CDR2 SASEGT. The CDR3 here is CASRRRVDWTEAFF. In DNA, the CDR3 is TGTGCCAGCAGGAGGAGGGTGGATTGGACTGAAGCTTTCTTT.

The chain is built from TRBV29-1 and TRBJ1-2; D is undetermined. The CDR3 sequence is 12 residues long. The V end was cut by 4 bases, the J end by 7 bases, with 13 bases between. The V gene's germline CDR1 is SQVTM and CDR2 ANQGSEA. In DNA, the CDR3 is TGCAGCGTTGTAGGGCGGGCGCTTGGCTACACCTTC. The encoded protein is CSVVGRALGYTF.

In this sample, this clonotype turned up a few times. The CDR3 sequence is CASRQGAISTNEKLFF. In nucleotides, the CDR3 is TGTGCCAGCAGACAGGGGGCGATTTCGACTAATGAAAAACTGTTTTTT. The chain employs TRBV27 and TRBJ1-4; 9 positions agree with TRBD1. The CDR3 runs 16 residues. Germline loops: CDR1 MNHEY, CDR2 SMNVEV (reference sequence). V was clipped by 6 bases and J by 2 bases; unmatched bases: 7. The variable domain in full, with the rest retrieved from reference TRBV27 and TRBJ1-4, is EAQVTQNPRYLITVTGKKLTVTCSQNMNHEYMSWYRQDPGLGLRQIYYSMNVEVTDKGDVPEGYKVSRKEKRNFPLILESPSPNQTSLYFCASRQGAISTNEKLFFGSGTQLSVL.

Details on this clonotype: The CDR3 does not close with the conserved phenylalanine or tryptophan, likely indicating a read error. The chain uses TRBV7-8 and TRBJ2-4; possible D gene TRBD1, 6 bases. Germline V CDR1 and CDR2: SGHVS, FQNEAQ. Trimming pared 1 base from V and 3 bases from J, leaving 16 bases between. The CDR3 is 17 amino acids. The chain's CDR3 is CASSLVIGKGGKNIQYI. In DNA form, the CDR3 reads TGTGCCAGCAGCTTAGTTATAGGTAAAGGGGGCAAAAACATTCAGTACATC.

This clonotype was recorded at least ten times. CDR3 region: CATSETTGEGTDTQYF. The DNA for the CDR3 is TGTGCCACCAGTGAAACGACAGGGGAGGGCACAGATACGCAGTATTTT. The V and J genes are TRBV24-1 and TRBJ2-3, with TRBD1 matching 8 bases. This CDR3 has 16 amino acids. With 4 bases clipped from V and 1 base from J, the junction kept 6 bases outside the gene matches. Germline V gene sequence: CDR1 KGHDR, CDR2 SFDVKD.

This clonotype turned up a few times. It may be a read error: a sequence one base away is much more abundant. The J gene is TRBJ1-1, the V gene TRBV25-1; TRBD1 might be the D (5 bases). The V end lost 8 bases, the J end lost 10 bases, and 17 bases lay between the germline ends. This CDR3 has 12 amino acids. CDR1 and CDR2 from the germline V gene are MGHDK and SYGVNS. The CDR3 DNA reads TGTGCCAGCGGACCGCTACAGGATGGAGCTTTCTTT. Encoded protein: CASGPLQDGAFF.

The table lists this clonotype with many counts. The chain couples TRBV28 to TRBJ2-1; D gene unclear. V was pared by 2 bases and J by 2 bases, with 7 bases between. The CDR3 loop spans 14 amino acids. CDR1 is MDHEN and CDR2 is SYDVKM in the germline V gene. The DNA of the CDR3 is TGTGCCAGCAGTTTAGCGTACACCTACAATGAGCAGTTCTTC. This translates into CASSLAYTYNEQFF.

This clonotype was picked up many times. This chain uses TRBV25-1 with TRBJ2-7, with D possibly matching TRBD1 (6 bases). Germline V gene data show CDR1 as MGHDK and CDR2 as SYGVNS. The CDR3 consists of 13 residues. Trimming left V 4 bases short and J 3 bases short, with 10 bases between. The CDR3 coding sequence is TGTGCCAGCAGTGGCGGACAGTTCTACGAGCAGTACTTC. It yields the protein CASSGGQFYEQYF.

This clonotype was counted many times. The V and J genes are TRBV28 and TRBJ2-5; 11 bases align to TRBD2. CDR1 is MDHEN, CDR2 SYDVKM, per germline. CDR3 length equals 16 residues. Losses at the gene ends were 3 bases for V and 4 bases for J; bases not matched to a gene: 7. CDR3 sequence reads: CASSLELAGVLETQYF. The CDR3 region has the DNA TGTGCCAGCAGTTTGGAACTAGCGGGAGTGTTAGAGACCCAGTACTTC.

This clonotype was recorded many times. This sequence joins TRBV19 and TRBJ2-2, with D maybe TRBD1 (5 bases). Germline V gives CDR1 LNHDA, CDR2 SQIVND (reference sequence). V lost 1 base, J lost 1 base, and 7 bases lay in between. This CDR3 has 15 amino acids. The CDR3 nucleotides are TGTGCCAGTAGTATAGTAGGGGTGAACACCGGGGAGCTGTTTTTT. Its translation: CASSIVGVNTGELFF. The variable domain in full, completed from reference TRBV19 and TRBJ2-2, reads DGGITQSPKYLFRKEGQNVTLSCEQNLNHDAMYWYRQDPGQGLRLIYYSQIVNDFQKGDIAEGYSVSREKKESFPLTVTSAQKNPTAFYLCASSIVGVNTGELFFGEGSRLTVL.

This clonotype was recorded at least ten times. V and J are TRBV28 and TRBJ2-3, with D perhaps matching TRBD1 (6 bases). The germline V gene has CDR1 MDHEN and CDR2 SYDVKM. The V end was cut by 7 bases, the J end by 1 base, with 15 bases between. This CDR3 has 15 residues. The DNA for the CDR3 is TGTGCCAGCACTATAGGGGGACCGGGCACAGATACGCAGTATTTT. Amino acid sequence: CASTIGGPGTDTQYF.

This rearrangement joins TRBV5-7 to TRBJ2-7; 10 nucleotides match TRBD2. TRBV5-7 is assigned to the ORF class and has an uncertain function. Losses at the gene ends were 1 base for V and 4 bases for J; bases not matched to a gene: 8. CDR3 length equals 16 residues. The CDR3 is CASSLPPSGRAYEQYF. The CDR3 nucleotides are TGTGCCAGCAGCTTGCCCCCCAGCGGGAGGGCGTACGAGCAGTACTTC.

Many counts were recorded for this clonotype. The rearrangement uses TRBV7-8 and TRBJ1-5; D is ambiguous. The germline gives CDR1 SGHVS, CDR2 FQNEAQ. This CDR3 comprises 16 residues. The V end was cut by 4 bases, the J end by 0 bases, with 13 bases between. The CDR3 bases are TGTGCCAGCAGCTATAGAGGTCAGAATAGCAATCAGCCCCAGCATTTT. It translates to CASSYRGQNSNQPQHF.